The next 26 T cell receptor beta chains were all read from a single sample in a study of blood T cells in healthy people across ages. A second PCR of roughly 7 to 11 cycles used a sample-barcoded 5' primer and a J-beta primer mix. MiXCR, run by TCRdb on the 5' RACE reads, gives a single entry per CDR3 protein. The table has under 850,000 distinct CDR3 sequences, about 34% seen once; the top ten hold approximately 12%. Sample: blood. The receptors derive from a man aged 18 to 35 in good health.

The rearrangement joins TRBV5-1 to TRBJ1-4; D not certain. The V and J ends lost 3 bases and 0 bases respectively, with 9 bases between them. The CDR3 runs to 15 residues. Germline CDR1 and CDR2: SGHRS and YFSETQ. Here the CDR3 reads CASSSEITTNEKLFF. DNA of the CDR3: TGCGCCAGCAGCTCTGAAATTACAACTAATGAAAAACTGTTTTTT. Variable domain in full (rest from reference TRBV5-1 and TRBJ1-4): KAGVTQTPRYLIKTRGQQVTLSCSPISGHRSVSWYQQTPGQGLQFLFEYFSETQRNKGNFPGRFSGRQFSNSRSEMNVSTLELGDSALYLCASSSEITTNEKLFFGSGTQLSVL.

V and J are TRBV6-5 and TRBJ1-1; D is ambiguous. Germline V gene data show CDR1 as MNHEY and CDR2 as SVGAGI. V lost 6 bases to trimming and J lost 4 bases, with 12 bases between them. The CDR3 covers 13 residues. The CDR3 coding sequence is TGTGCCAGCAGCCAGATAGGAGGCACTGAAGCTTTCTTT. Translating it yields CASSQIGGTEAFF.

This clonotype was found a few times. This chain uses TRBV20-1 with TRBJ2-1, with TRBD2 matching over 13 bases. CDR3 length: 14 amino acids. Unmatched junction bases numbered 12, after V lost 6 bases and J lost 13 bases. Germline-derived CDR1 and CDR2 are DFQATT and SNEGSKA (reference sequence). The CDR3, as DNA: TGCAGTGCCCCGACTAGCGGGGGGACCACGACCCAGTTCTTC. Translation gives CSAPTSGGTTTQFF.

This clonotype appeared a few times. The CDR3 loop reads CASSSALLAGGYNEQYF. The CDR3, as DNA: TGTGCCAGCAGCTCCGCCCTCCTAGCGGGGGGTTACAATGAGCAGTACTTC. The chain joins TRBV7-9 to TRBJ2-1; 11 nucleotides align to TRBD2. The J call may be mistaken, given a closer DNA end match to TRBJ2-7. Germline CDR1 and CDR2: SEHNR and FQNEAQ (reference sequence). The CDR3 consists of 17 residues.

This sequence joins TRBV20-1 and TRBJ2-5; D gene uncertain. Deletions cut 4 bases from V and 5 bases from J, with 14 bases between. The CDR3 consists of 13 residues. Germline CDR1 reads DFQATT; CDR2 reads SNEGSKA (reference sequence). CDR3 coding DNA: TGCAGTGCTACCGGGCCTGAAGGCGAGACCCAGTACTTC. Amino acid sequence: CSATGPEGETQYF.

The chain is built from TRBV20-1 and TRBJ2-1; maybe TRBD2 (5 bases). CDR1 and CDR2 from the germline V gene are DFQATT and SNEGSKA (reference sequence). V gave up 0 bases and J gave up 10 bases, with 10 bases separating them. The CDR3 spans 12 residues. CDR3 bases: TGCAGTGCTAGAGATACGGAGCGGGAGCAGTTCTTC. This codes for CSARDTEREQFF.

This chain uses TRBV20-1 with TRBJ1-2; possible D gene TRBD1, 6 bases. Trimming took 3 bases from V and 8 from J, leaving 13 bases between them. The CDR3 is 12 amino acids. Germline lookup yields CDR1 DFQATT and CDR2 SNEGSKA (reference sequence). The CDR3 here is CSASRGFQGYTF. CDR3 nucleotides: TGCAGTGCTAGCAGGGGCTTTCAGGGCTACACCTTC.

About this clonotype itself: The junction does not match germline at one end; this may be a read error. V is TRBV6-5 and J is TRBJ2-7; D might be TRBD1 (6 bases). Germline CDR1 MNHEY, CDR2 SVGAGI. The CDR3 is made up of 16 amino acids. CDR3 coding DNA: TGTACCAGCAGTTACTCCCCGGACGGACAGCCCTACGAGCAGTACTTC. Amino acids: CTSSYSPDGQPYEQYF.

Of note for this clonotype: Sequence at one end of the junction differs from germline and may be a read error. Here the CDR3 DNA reads TGTGCCGGCAGTCCAGAGGACCTAAACACCGGGGAGCTGTTTTTT. Encoded protein: CAGSPEDLNTGELFF. The chain couples TRBV6-1 to TRBJ2-2; D is unclear. The CDR3 loop spans 15 amino acids. Germline CDR1 is MNHNS and CDR2 is SASEGT.

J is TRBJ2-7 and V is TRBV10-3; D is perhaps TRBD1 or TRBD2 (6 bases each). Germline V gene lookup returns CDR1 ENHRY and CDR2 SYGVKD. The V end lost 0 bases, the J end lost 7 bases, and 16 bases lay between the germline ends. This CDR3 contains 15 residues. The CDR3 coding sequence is TGTGCCATCAGTGAGTCCGTGACACTAGGGGGGGAGCAGTACTTC. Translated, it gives CAISESVTLGGEQYF.

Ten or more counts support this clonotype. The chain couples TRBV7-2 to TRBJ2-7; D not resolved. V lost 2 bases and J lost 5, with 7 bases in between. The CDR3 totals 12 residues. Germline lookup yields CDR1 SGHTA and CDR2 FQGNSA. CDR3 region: CASSLNSNEQYF. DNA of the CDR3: TGTGCCAGCAGCTTAAACTCAAACGAGCAGTACTTC.

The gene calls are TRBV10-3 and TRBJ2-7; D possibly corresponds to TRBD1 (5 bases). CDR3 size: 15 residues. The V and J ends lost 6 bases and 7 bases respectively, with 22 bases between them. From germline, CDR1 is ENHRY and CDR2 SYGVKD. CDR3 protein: CAIRDSESSYNEQYF. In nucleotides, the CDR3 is TGTGCCATCAGAGACAGCGAGAGCTCCTACAATGAGCAGTACTTC.

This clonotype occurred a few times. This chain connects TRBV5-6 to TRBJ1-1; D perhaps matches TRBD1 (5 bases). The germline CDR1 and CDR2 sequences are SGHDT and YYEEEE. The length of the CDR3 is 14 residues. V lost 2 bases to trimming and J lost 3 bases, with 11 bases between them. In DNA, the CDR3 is TGTGCCAGCAGCTTAGGGGCCGGCTACACTGAAGCTTTCTTT. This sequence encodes CASSLGAGYTEAFF.

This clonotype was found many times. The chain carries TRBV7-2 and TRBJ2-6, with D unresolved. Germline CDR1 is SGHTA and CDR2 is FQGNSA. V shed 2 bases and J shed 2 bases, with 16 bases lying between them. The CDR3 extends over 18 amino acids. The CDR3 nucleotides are TGTGCCAGCAGCTTAAGGGTGCGGTTAAGGCCTGGGGCCAACGTCCTGACTTTC. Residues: CASSLRVRLRPGANVLTF.

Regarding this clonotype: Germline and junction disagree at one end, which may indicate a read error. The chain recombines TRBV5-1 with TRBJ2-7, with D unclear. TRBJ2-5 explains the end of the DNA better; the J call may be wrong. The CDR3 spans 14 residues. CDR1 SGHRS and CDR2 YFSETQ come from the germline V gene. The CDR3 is CANSLGYSQETQYF. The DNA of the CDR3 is TGCGCCAACAGCTTGGGATACAGTCAAGAGACCCAGTACTTC.

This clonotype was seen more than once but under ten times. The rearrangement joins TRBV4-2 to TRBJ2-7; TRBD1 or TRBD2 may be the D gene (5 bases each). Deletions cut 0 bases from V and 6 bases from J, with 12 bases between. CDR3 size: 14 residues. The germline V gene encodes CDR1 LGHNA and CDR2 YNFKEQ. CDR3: CASSQDPRGSEQYF. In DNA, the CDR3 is TGTGCCAGCAGCCAAGACCCGAGGGGTTCCGAGCAGTACTTC.

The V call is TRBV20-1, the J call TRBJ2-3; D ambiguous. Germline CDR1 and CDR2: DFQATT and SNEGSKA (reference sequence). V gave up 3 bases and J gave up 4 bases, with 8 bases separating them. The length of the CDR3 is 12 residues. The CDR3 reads CSARIGSDTQYF. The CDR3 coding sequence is TGCAGTGCTAGGATCGGATCAGATACGCAGTATTTT.

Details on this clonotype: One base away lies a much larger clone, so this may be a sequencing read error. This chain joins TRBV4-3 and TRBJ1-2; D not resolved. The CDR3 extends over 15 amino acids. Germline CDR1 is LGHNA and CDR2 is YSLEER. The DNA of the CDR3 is TGCGCCAGCGGCCAAGAAGGAGCAGAGCCCTATGGCTACACCTTC. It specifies CASGQEGAEPYGYTF.

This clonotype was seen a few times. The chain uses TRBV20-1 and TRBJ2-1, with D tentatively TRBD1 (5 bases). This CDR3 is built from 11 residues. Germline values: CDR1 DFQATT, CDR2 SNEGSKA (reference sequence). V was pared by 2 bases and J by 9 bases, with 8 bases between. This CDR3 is CSARRGCEQFF. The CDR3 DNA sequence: TGCAGTGCTAGAAGGGGATGTGAGCAGTTCTTC.

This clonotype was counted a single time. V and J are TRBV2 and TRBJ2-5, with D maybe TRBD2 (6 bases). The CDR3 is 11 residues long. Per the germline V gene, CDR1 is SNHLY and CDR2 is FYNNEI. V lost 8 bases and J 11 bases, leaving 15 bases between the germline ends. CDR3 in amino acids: CASGEEGGQYF. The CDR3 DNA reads TGTGCCAGCGGAGAGGAGGGTGGGCAGTACTTC.

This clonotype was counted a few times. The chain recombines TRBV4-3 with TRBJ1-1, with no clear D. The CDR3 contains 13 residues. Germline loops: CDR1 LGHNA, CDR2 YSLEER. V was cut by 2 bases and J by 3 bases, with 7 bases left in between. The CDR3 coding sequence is TGCGCCAGCAGCCAATGGGGAGACACTGAAGCTTTCTTT. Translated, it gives CASSQWGDTEAFF.

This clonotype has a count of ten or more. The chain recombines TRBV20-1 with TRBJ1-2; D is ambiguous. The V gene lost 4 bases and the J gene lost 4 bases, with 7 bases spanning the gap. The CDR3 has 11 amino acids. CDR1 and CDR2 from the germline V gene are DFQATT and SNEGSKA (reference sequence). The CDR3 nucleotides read TGCAGTGCTACGGGTAGCTATGGCTACACCTTC. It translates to CSATGSYGYTF.

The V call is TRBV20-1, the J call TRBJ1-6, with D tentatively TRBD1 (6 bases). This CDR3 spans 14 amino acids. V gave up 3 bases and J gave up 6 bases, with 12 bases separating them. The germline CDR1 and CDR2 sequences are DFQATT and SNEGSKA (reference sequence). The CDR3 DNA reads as TGCAGTGCTAGTCCGCGGGACACTAATTCACCCCTCCACTTT. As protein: CSASPRDTNSPLHF.

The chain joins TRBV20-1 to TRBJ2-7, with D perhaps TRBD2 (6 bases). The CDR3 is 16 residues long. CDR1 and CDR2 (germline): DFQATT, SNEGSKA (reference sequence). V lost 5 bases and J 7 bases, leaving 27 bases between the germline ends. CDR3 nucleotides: TGCAGTGCTTCCGACCCCCTCCTAGCGTCCTACAATGAGCAGTACTTC. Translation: CSASDPLLASYNEQYF.

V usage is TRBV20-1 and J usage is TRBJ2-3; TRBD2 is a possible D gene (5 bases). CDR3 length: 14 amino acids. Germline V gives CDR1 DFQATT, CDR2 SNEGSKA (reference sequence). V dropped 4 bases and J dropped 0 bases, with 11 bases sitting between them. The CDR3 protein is CSATSRESTDTQYF. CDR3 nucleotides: TGCAGTGCTACCTCAAGGGAGAGCACAGATACGCAGTATTTT.

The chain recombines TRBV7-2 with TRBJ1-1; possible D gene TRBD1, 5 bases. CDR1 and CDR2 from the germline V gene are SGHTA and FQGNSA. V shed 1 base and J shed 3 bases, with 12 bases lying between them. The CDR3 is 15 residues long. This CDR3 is CASSLDLGTYTEAFF. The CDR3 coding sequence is TGTGCCAGCAGCTTAGATCTAGGGACGTACACTGAAGCTTTCTTT.